The clone carrying this T cell receptor (beta chain) was counted at least ten times. Each library that profiled naive CD8 cells came from 20,000 to 1,000,000 sorted cells with 10%, 30% or 50% RNA. Sorting was used to obtain naive CD8 T cells (CD8+CD4-CCR7+CD45RA+). The data were obtained in a study of molecular identifiers for immune sequencing clone quantification. Looking at the study overall: Four of five RNA aliquots from approximately 20,000 or 100,000 naive CD8 T cells were sequenced.

This CDR3 has 12 residues. Trimming cost V 4 bases and J 4 bases, with 8 bases left between them. TCRdb recomputed calls from the PCR reads with MiXCR, one row per CDR3 protein. The table records a few hundred thousand distinct CDR3 sequences, approximately 25% of them present only once. This sequence originates from a human donor in good health. Some libraries in this study had Jurkat cell RNA spiked in. This chain uses TRBV12-3 or TRBV12-4 with TRBJ2-7, with no clear D. Sequences were obtained from naive CD8+ T cells from blood, with Jurkat cell RNA spiked in. The sample's subset: FACS-sorted CD8+CD4-CCR7+CD45RA+ naive T cells. In DNA form, the CDR3 reads TGTGCCAGCAGTTCGGTTTCGTACGAGCAGTACTTC. It codes for CASSSVSYEQYF.